This TCR beta chain was profiled in a study of OX40 agonist ivuxolimab in advanced cancers. About the research overall: The diagnoses of dose-escalation patients were hepatocellular carcinoma, melanoma, renal cell or head and neck cancer.

Profiling relied on immunoSEQ multiplex PCR, and the TCRdb table lists in-frame clones only, not all of them. The sample contains some 78,000 clones, approximately 90% of which appear only once. Trimming took 0 bases from V and 7 from J, leaving 11 bases between them. This CDR3 is built from 14 residues. The germline V gene encodes CDR1 SGHRS and CDR2 YFSETQ. This TCR was sampled from an adult with an advanced solid tumor such as melanoma, head and neck, liver or kidney cancer. J is TRBJ2-1 and V is TRBV5-1, with D tentatively TRBD2 (5 bases). The material was CD4+ or CD8+ T cells sorted from blood, obtained in a trial of the OX40 agonist ivuxolimab. The CDR3 DNA reads TGCGCCAGCAGCTTGGGTCCGGGGTCGAATGAGCAGTTCTTC. Residues: CASSLGPGSNEQFF.